This entry lists 28 T cell receptor beta chains sequenced from one sample in a study of T cells after yellow fever vaccination. MiXCR, run by TCRdb on the 5' RACE reads, gives a single entry per CDR3 protein. The sample lists around 590,000 distinct CDR3 sequences; 12% were seen once. The specimen comprised PBMCs, sampled on the day of the yellow fever booster vaccination. The origin of the receptors is a young man who received the YFV17D yellow fever vaccine.

This clonotype has at least ten counts. The CDR3 nucleotides read TGTGCCAGCAGCTTAAGGGCTTCAGAGACCCAGTACTTC. It yields the protein CASSLRASETQYF. This chain joins TRBV13 and TRBJ2-5; D not resolved. In germline, CDR1 is PRHDT, CDR2 FYEKMQ (reference sequence). Between the trimmed V and J ends, which lost 2 bases and 4 bases, there was a span of 8 bases. The CDR3 has 13 residues.

This clonotype turned up a few times. The chain couples TRBV12-3 or TRBV12-4 to TRBJ2-3; D is uncertain. The CDR3 runs to 16 residues. Trimming shortened V by 3 bases and J by 2 bases, and 15 bases separated the two germline ends. CDR3 bases: TGTGCCAGCAGTTTCGGGTATGGGCGGAACACAGATACGCAGTATTTT. This translates into CASSFGYGRNTDTQYF.

This clonotype was observed a few times. This chain connects TRBV5-1 to TRBJ2-7; maybe TRBD1 (5 bases). The V gene's germline CDR1 is SGHRS and CDR2 YFSETQ. The CDR3 sequence is 14 residues long. V lost 4 bases to trimming and J lost 0 bases, with 11 bases between them. The CDR3 loop is CASSQNTGSYEQYF. DNA of the CDR3: TGCGCCAGCAGCCAAAATACAGGCTCCTACGAGCAGTACTTC. Full variable domain (missing parts from reference TRBV5-1 and TRBJ2-7): KAGVTQTPRYLIKTRGQQVTLSCSPISGHRSVSWYQQTPGQGLQFLFEYFSETQRNKGNFPGRFSGRQFSNSRSEMNVSTLELGDSALYLCASSQNTGSYEQYFGPGTRLTVT.

In its sample, this clonotype was seen many times. The rearrangement joins TRBV7-2 to TRBJ2-7, with D possibly matching TRBD2 (5 bases). V was clipped by 7 bases and J by 0 bases, with 10 bases between them. Germline V CDR1 and CDR2: SGHTA, FQGNSA. The CDR3 is 13 residues long. The CDR3 spells CASMHGNSYEQYF. The DNA for the CDR3 is TGTGCCAGCATGCACGGGAACTCCTACGAGCAGTACTTC.

The chain has TRBV4-3 and TRBJ2-7, with D perhaps matching TRBD2 (5 bases). The CDR3 has 14 residues. Germline-derived CDR1 and CDR2 are LGHNA and YSLEER. The V and J ends lost 1 base and 1 base respectively, with 8 bases between them. For the CDR3, the DNA is TGCGCCAGCAGCCAAGGTAGAGGGTCCTACGAGCAGTACTTC. This codes for CASSQGRGSYEQYF.

This clonotype was counted only a few times. The J gene is TRBJ2-3, the V gene TRBV15; 7 bases are a match to TRBD2. The V gene's germline CDR1 is LNHNV and CDR2 YYDKDF (reference sequence). The CDR3 loop spans 15 amino acids. With 1 base clipped from V and 2 bases from J, the junction kept 3 bases outside the gene matches. CDR3 sequence reads: CATSRGLADTDTQYF. The DNA for the CDR3 is TGTGCCACCAGCAGAGGTCTAGCGGACACAGATACGCAGTATTTT.

The gene calls are TRBV30 and TRBJ2-1, with 7 bases identical to TRBD1. This CDR3 spans 15 amino acids. V lost 3 bases, J lost 4 bases, and 9 bases stayed unmatched. CDR1 is GTSNPN, CDR2 SVGIG, per germline (reference sequence). This CDR3 is CAWRKVGTEYNEQFF. CDR3 DNA: TGTGCCTGGAGAAAGGTCGGGACAGAATACAATGAGCAGTTCTTC.

The chain links TRBV5-8 to TRBJ1-2; D not resolved. The CDR3 is 12 amino acids. Germline assignment: CDR1 SGHTS and CDR2 YDEGEE. Trimming cost V 4 bases and J 5 bases, with 9 bases left between them. CDR3 coding DNA: TGTGCCAGCAGCGAGTCACGTTATGGCTACACCTTC. Translating it yields CASSESRYGYTF.

This clonotype was detected once. The chain has TRBV25-1 and TRBJ1-5, with D possibly TRBD1 on 6 matching bases. The CDR3 has 16 residues. With 1 base removed from V and 4 bases from J, the gap between germline ends came to 14 bases. The germline V gene has CDR1 MGHDK and CDR2 SYGVNS. The CDR3 nucleotides read TGTGCCAGCAGTGAATCTGGGGGCAGAGAAAATCAGCCCCAGCATTTT. Translated, it gives CASSESGGRENQPQHF.

This clonotype was seen only a few times. The chain joins TRBV20-1 to TRBJ2-7, with unresolved D. Deletions cut 7 bases from V and 0 bases from J, with 16 bases between. CDR3 length: 14 amino acids. Germline V gene data show CDR1 as DFQATT and CDR2 as SNEGSKA (reference sequence). As DNA, the CDR3 is TGCAGTGTAGCAGATCAGGTCGCCTCCTACGAGCAGTACTTC. This sequence encodes CSVADQVASYEQYF.

V is TRBV3-1 and J is TRBJ2-3; possible D gene TRBD1, 5 bases. Germline V gene sequence: CDR1 LGHDT, CDR2 YNNKEL (reference sequence). V lost 0 bases to trimming and J lost 2 bases, with 9 bases between them. The CDR3 contains 15 residues. The CDR3, as DNA: TGTGCCAGCAGCCAAGATGGACATAACACAGATACGCAGTATTTT. Its protein is CASSQDGHNTDTQYF.

V and J are TRBV11-1 and TRBJ2-4; TRBD2 aligns across 13 bases. The trim removed 0 bases at V and 2 bases at J, leaving 7 bases unmatched. The CDR3 totals 19 residues. Per the germline V gene, CDR1 is SGHAT and CDR2 is FQDESV (reference sequence). CDR3 protein: CASSLALLAGGPTKNIQYF. Here the CDR3 DNA reads TGTGCCAGCAGCTTAGCGTTACTAGCGGGAGGGCCGACCAAAAACATTCAGTACTTC.

With regard to this clonotype: One end of the junction does not line up with germline, which may come from a read error. The chain joins TRBV7-2 to TRBJ2-2; tentatively, D is TRBD2 (5 bases). Germline V lookup: CDR1 SGHTA, CDR2 FQGNSA. The CDR3 totals 15 residues. CDR3 in amino acids: CASSLASTNTGELLF. For the CDR3, the DNA is TGTGCCAGCAGCTTAGCCTCAACGAACACCGGGGAGCTGCTTTTT.

This clonotype was seen ten or more times. V usage is TRBV30 and J usage is TRBJ2-2; TRBD1 matches at 7 bases. In germline, CDR1 is GTSNPN, CDR2 SVGIG (reference sequence). V lost 5 bases and J lost 6; bases outside the gene matches: 3. The CDR3 is made up of 12 amino acids. DNA of the CDR3: TGTGCCTGGGGAACAGGGGCCGGGGAGCTGTTTTTT. It specifies CAWGTGAGELFF.

The chain joins TRBV28 to TRBJ2-1, with 8 bases lining up with TRBD1. Losses at the gene ends were 3 bases for V and 3 bases for J; bases not matched to a gene: 7. CDR1 is MDHEN, CDR2 SYDVKM, per germline. The CDR3 contains 16 residues. CDR3 amino acids: CASSFPGTGFYNEQFF. The CDR3, as DNA: TGTGCCAGCAGTTTCCCCGGGACAGGTTTCTACAATGAGCAGTTCTTC.

The genes are TRBV29-1 and TRBJ2-2; TRBD2 agrees at 13 bases. Per germline, CDR1 SQVTM and CDR2 ANQGSEA. Trimming removed 2 bases from V and 6 bases from J; junction bases left unmatched: 9. CDR3 length equals 17 residues. The CDR3 spells CSVETSGRARSAGELFF. The DNA of the CDR3 is TGCAGCGTTGAAACTAGCGGGAGGGCCAGGTCGGCCGGGGAGCTGTTTTTT.

This sequence joins TRBV7-8 and TRBJ2-1; 14 bases map to TRBD2. The trim removed 4 bases at V and 2 bases at J, leaving 1 base unmatched. Germline V CDR1 and CDR2: SGHVS, FQNEAQ. The CDR3 is 16 amino acids. DNA of the CDR3: TGTGCCAGCAGCTGGGGACTAGCGGGAGCCTACAATGAGCAGTTCTTC. Protein sequence: CASSWGLAGAYNEQFF.

This clonotype was seen a handful of times. V and J are TRBV20-1 and TRBJ2-1; the D is unclear. Germline V gene data show CDR1 as DFQATT and CDR2 as SNEGSKA (reference sequence). V lost 6 bases to trimming and J lost 5 bases, with 14 bases between them. CDR3 length equals 13 residues. CDR3 residues: CSASLLIHNEQFF. DNA for the CDR3: TGCAGTGCCTCCCTACTAATCCACAATGAGCAGTTCTTC.

This clonotype was detected a few times. The chain links TRBV3-1 to TRBJ1-1; unclear D gene. The CDR3 extends over 14 amino acids. Germline V gene data show CDR1 as LGHDT and CDR2 as YNNKEL (reference sequence). V shed 4 bases and J shed 2 bases, with 11 bases lying between them. The CDR3 region has the DNA TGTGCCAGCAGCCTTCGGGGTCCTAACACTGAAGCTTTCTTT. It encodes CASSLRGPNTEAFF.

This clonotype was seen a handful of times. This chain links TRBV4-3 with TRBJ2-7, with D uncertain. Trimming removed 2 bases at V and 3 bases at J, with 14 bases between. The CDR3 is 15 amino acids. Germline V gene data show CDR1 as LGHNA and CDR2 as YSLEER. CDR3 loop: CASSQLTGLNYEQYF. The CDR3 nucleotides are TGCGCCAGCAGCCAATTAACCGGGCTAAACTACGAGCAGTACTTC.

This rearrangement joins TRBV4-3 to TRBJ2-7; D possibly matches TRBD1 or TRBD2 (5 bases each). V was trimmed by 0 bases and J by 6 bases, leaving 9 bases between them. Germline CDR1 LGHNA, CDR2 YSLEER. The CDR3 extends over 13 amino acids. In nucleotides, the CDR3 is TGCGCCAGCAGCCAAGATAGGGACGGCGAGCAGTACTTC. Protein sequence: CASSQDRDGEQYF.

This chain uses TRBV7-8 with TRBJ2-7; 7 nucleotides align to TRBD2. Germline V gene sequence: CDR1 SGHVS, CDR2 FQNEAQ. V gave up 0 bases and J gave up 1 base; unmatched junction bases: 3. The CDR3 is 15 residues long. The CDR3 is CASSLAGRTSYEQYF. As DNA, the CDR3 is TGTGCCAGCAGCTTAGCCGGGAGGACGTCCTACGAGCAGTACTTC.

This clonotype occurred a few times. The rearrangement links TRBV7-9 to TRBJ2-5; D ambiguous. Germline CDR1 reads SEHNR; CDR2 reads FQNEAQ (reference sequence). V was clipped by 4 bases and J by 0 bases, with 9 bases between them. The CDR3 is made up of 14 amino acids. The CDR3 DNA reads TGTGCCAGCAGCTCGCACTTACACCAAGAGACCCAGTACTTC. Residues: CASSSHLHQETQYF.

The table lists this clonotype with a few counts. The gene calls are TRBV21-1 and TRBJ2-3; no DNA check was done on the table's D call, TRBD1. TRBV21-1 is noted as a pseudogene. This CDR3 spans 14 amino acids. The CDR3 is CASVPGLATDTQYF. The DNA for the CDR3 is TGTGCCAGCGTCCCAGGACTAGCAACAGATACGCAGTATTTT.

This chain links TRBV5-1 with TRBJ2-5; TRBD2 aligns across 9 bases. The trim removed 0 bases at V and 2 bases at J, leaving 2 bases unmatched. The CDR3 is 15 amino acids. Per the germline V gene, CDR1 is SGHRS and CDR2 is YFSETQ. This chain's CDR3 is CASSLEGLAQETQYF. The CDR3 DNA follows: TGCGCCAGCAGCTTGGAGGGACTAGCACAAGAGACCCAGTACTTC.

The V call is TRBV7-6, the J call TRBJ2-5; no clear D gene. This CDR3 has 11 residues. V lost 8 bases to trimming and J lost 4 bases, with 8 bases between them. Germline assignment: CDR1 SGHVS and CDR2 FNYEAQ. The CDR3 DNA reads TGTGCCAGCTTCAACGGAGAGACCCAGTACTTC. This codes for CASFNGETQYF. The full variable domain, in which reference TRBV7-6 and TRBJ2-5 provide the parts outside the CDR3, is GAGVSQSPRYKVTKRGQDVALRCDPISGHVSLYWYRQALGQGPEFLTYFNYEAQQDKSGLPNDRFSAERPEGSISTLTIQRTEQRDSAMYRCASFNGETQYFGPGTRLLVL.

This clonotype has more than one count but fewer than ten. The chain recombines TRBV28 with TRBJ2-7; 9 bases map to TRBD1. The germline CDR1 and CDR2 sequences are MDHEN and SYDVKM. The J segment lost 6 bases and the V segment lost 4 bases, leaving 13 bases of the junction unmatched. The CDR3 covers 16 residues. The CDR3 DNA is TGTGCCAGCAGTTCCTTTACAGGGGGCGGCTGGAGCGAGCAGTACTTC. This codes for CASSSFTGGGWSEQYF.

The chain uses TRBV12-3 or TRBV12-4 and TRBJ2-2; D is ambiguous. This CDR3 comprises 14 residues. Trimming left V 5 bases short and J 2 bases short, with 9 bases between. CDR3 DNA: TGTGCCAGCAGTCGAGAGTTAAACACCGGGGAGCTGTTTTTT. Translated: CASSRELNTGELFF.